Each of the 4 T cell receptor beta chains below was sequenced from the same sample in a study of blood T cell repertoires in COVID-19. Only in-frame clones appear in the TCRdb table, and some are missing; sequencing was by immunoSEQ multiplex PCR. The sample comprises about 300,000 clones, just under 90% of which are singletons, and 6.3% rests with the top ten. The sequencing input was peripheral blood. The receptors originated from a woman between 45 and 65 years old with COVID-19, enrolled during active disease.

This clone showed up just once. The chain is built from TRBV15 and TRBJ1-6; D ambiguous. There are 14 residues in the CDR3. V lost 0 bases to trimming and J lost 7 bases, with 7 bases between them. Germline loops: CDR1 LNHNV, CDR2 YYDKDF (reference sequence). Written as DNA, the CDR3 is TGTGCCACCAGCAGAGATAGGCGGAATTCACCCCTCCACTTT. Its translation is CATSRDRRNSPLHF.

The chain carries TRBV6-1 and TRBJ2-7, with 10 bases lining up with TRBD1. The V gene end was trimmed by 3 bases and the J gene end by 1 base; junction bases not matched to a gene: 3. CDR3 size: 15 residues. Germline CDR1 reads MNHNS; CDR2 reads SASEGT. The CDR3 here is CASSEWTGGSYEQYF. CDR3 DNA sequence: TGTGCCAGCAGTGAGTGGACAGGGGGGTCCTACGAGCAGTACTTC.

V is TRBV24-1 and J is TRBJ1-5; tentatively, D is TRBD1 (5 bases). V gave up 4 bases and J gave up 2 bases, with 11 bases separating them. Germline loops: CDR1 KGHDR, CDR2 SFDVKD. The CDR3 loop spans 15 amino acids. CDR3 amino acids: CATSDPRVGNQPQHF. In DNA, the CDR3 is TGTGCCACCAGTGACCCCAGGGTTGGCAATCAGCCCCAGCATTTT.

The V and J genes are TRBV2 and TRBJ1-1; 8 nucleotides line up with TRBD1. Per germline, CDR1 SNHLY and CDR2 FYNNEI. Trimming took 3 bases from V and 3 from J; bases not matched to a gene: 3. The CDR3 extends over 14 amino acids. CDR3 residues: CASSDGTGHTEAFF. CDR3 coding DNA: TGTGCCAGCAGTGACGGGACAGGACACACTGAAGCTTTCTTT.